This T cell receptor (beta chain) was sequenced during a study of blood T cell repertoires in COVID-19. The overall study: Samples representing acute and convalescent COVID-19 were sourced from the United States, Italy and Spain. The cDNA or gDNA used as material had been derived from T cells, B-cell-depleted T cells, or PBMCs.

The method was immunoSEQ multiplex PCR; TCRdb's version includes in-frame clones alone and lacks a portion of them. The sample records hundreds of thousands of clones, more than 75% being singletons. Recruits, aged roughly 18 to 95 years, lived in some 25 US areas. In Cohort 3, a recovered donor had either two negative PCRs, clearance, or symptom resolution. The J segment lost 10 bases and the V segment lost 4 bases, leaving 10 bases of the junction unmatched. This CDR3 spans 15 amino acids. CDR1 and CDR2 (germline): LGHDT, YNNKEL (reference sequence). Sample: PBMCs or T cells enriched from blood (not recorded which). The chain links TRBV3-1 (or the pseudogene TRBV3-2) to TRBJ1-6, with 7 bases aligning to TRBD1. The source of this sequence is a man between 60 and 75 years old who had recovered from COVID-19. The CDR3, as DNA: TGTGCCAGCAGCCCTGCTCCAGGGGGAAGATCACCCCTCCACTTT. Its protein product is CASSPAPGGRSPLHF.